One sample yielded the 9 T cell receptor beta chains listed below, sequenced in a study of cytomegalovirus exposure and HLA in healthy donors. The PCR was carried out with 60 Vbeta primers and 13 Jbeta primers. Sequenced by immunoSEQ multiplex PCR; TCRdb stores in-frame clones only, minus some. The table includes roughly 190,000 clones, around four fifths detected once. Sequenced sample: PBMCs. These receptors were collected from a woman aged 40 to 50 in good health and CMV-seronegative.

This chain links TRBV5-1 with TRBJ2-1, with 8 positions matching TRBD1. This CDR3 has 16 amino acids. Trimming removed 4 bases from V and 9 bases from J; junction bases left unmatched: 15. The V gene's germline CDR1 is SGHRS and CDR2 YFSETQ. This chain's CDR3 is CASSTEGQGYRFEQFF. CDR3 DNA sequence: TGCGCCAGCAGCACCGAAGGACAGGGTTACAGATTTGAGCAGTTCTTC.

The chain employs TRBV29-1 and TRBJ1-1, with D possibly TRBD1 on 6 matching bases. The CDR3 is 13 residues long. Trimming left V 7 bases short and J 3 bases short, with 15 bases between. The germline gives CDR1 SQVTM, CDR2 ANQGSEA. The CDR3 bases are TGCAGCGCAACAAGGGGGTTGGACACTGAAGCTTTCTTT. Translating gives CSATRGLDTEAFF.

This clone appeared a few times. This CDR3 is CASSRRLRGGYEQYV. The CDR3 DNA is TGTGCCAGCAGCCGCCGGCTCCGAGGGGGCTACGAGCAGTACGTC. The chain combines TRBV21-1 with TRBJ2-7; the tabulated D call, TRBD1, remains unverified against the DNA. TRBV21-1 represents a pseudogene. This CDR3 spans 15 amino acids.

The chain joins TRBV27 to TRBJ2-5; 10 bases line up with TRBD1. CDR1 is MNHEY and CDR2 is SMNVEV in the germline V gene (reference sequence). Germline trimming cut 7 bases from V and 3 bases from J; bases unmatched to any gene: 11. The length of the CDR3 is 16 residues. The CDR3 nucleotides read TGTGCCAGCACCAACAACCGGGACAGGGGTGAAGAGACCCAGTACTTC. It specifies CASTNNRDRGEETQYF.

The CDR3 DNA is TGTGCCAGTAGAGTAGCTCCGGGAAACATTCAGTACTTC. It codes for CASRVAPGNIQYF. V usage is TRBV19 and J usage is TRBJ2-4, with unresolved D. The V end was cut by 6 bases, the J end by 6 bases, with 12 bases between. The CDR3 totals 13 residues. Germline CDR1 LNHDA, CDR2 SQIVND (reference sequence).

V gene TRBV6-1 combines with J gene TRBJ1-1; D is unclear. V was pared by 5 bases and J by 2 bases, with 12 bases between. This CDR3 is built from 14 residues. The germline V gene encodes CDR1 MNHNS and CDR2 SASEGT. The CDR3 region is CASSPTRFNTEAFF. CDR3 DNA: TGTGCCAGCAGTCCGACAAGGTTTAACACTGAAGCTTTCTTT.

There are a few counts of this clone. The V call is TRBV5-1, the J call TRBJ2-2; a possible D gene is TRBD2 (6 bases). This CDR3 contains 14 residues. From germline, CDR1 is SGHRS and CDR2 YFSETQ. V lost 4 bases to trimming and J lost 1 base, with 8 bases between them. CDR3 region: CASSQGLNTGELFF. CDR3 in DNA: TGCGCCAGCAGCCAGGGACTGAACACCGGGGAGCTGTTTTTT.

The chain has TRBV7-2 and TRBJ1-1, with D perhaps TRBD1 (6 bases). The V gene lost 5 bases and the J gene lost 4 bases, with 11 bases spanning the gap. Germline CDR1 and CDR2: SGHTA and FQGNSA. This CDR3 has 13 amino acids. The CDR3 DNA reads as TGTGCCAGCAGCGTTCGGGGGGCCACTGAAGCTTTCTTT. Amino acids: CASSVRGATEAFF.

The V gene is TRBV7-9, the J gene TRBJ2-2, with D maybe TRBD1 (6 bases). V was cut by 1 base and J by 4 bases, with 7 bases left in between. The CDR3 covers 14 residues. Germline lookup yields CDR1 SEHNR and CDR2 FQNEAQ (reference sequence). CDR3 loop: CASSLGGLTGELFF. The CDR3, as DNA: TGTGCCAGCAGCTTAGGGGGGCTCACCGGGGAGCTGTTTTTT.